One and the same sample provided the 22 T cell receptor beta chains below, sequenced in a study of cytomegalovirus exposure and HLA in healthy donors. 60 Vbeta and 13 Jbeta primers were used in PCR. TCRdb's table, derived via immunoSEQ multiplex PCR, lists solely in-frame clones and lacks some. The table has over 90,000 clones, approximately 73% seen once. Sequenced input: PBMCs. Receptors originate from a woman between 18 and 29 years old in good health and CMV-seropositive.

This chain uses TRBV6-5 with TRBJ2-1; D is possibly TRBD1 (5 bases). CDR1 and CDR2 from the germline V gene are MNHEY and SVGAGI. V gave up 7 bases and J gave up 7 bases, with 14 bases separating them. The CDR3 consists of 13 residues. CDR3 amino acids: CASKLRALNEQFF. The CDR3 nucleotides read TGTGCCAGCAAACTCAGGGCGTTGAATGAGCAGTTCTTC.

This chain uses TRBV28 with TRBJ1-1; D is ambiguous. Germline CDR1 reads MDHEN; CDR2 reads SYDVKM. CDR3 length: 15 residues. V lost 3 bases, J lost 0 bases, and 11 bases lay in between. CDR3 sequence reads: CASSFEAELNTEAFF. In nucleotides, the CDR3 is TGTGCCAGCAGTTTCGAGGCGGAGCTGAACACTGAAGCTTTCTTT.

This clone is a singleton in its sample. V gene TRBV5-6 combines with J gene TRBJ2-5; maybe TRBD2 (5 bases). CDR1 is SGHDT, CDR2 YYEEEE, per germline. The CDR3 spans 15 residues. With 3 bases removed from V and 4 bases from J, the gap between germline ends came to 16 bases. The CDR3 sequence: CASSWEREVRETQYF. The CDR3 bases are TGTGCCAGCAGCTGGGAGCGTGAGGTGAGAGAGACCCAGTACTTC.

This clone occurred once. The CDR3 loop is CASSNDRNYGYTF. For the CDR3, the DNA is TGTGCCAGCAGCAATGACAGGAACTATGGCTACACCTTC. The genes are TRBV7-8 and TRBJ1-2; D possibly corresponds to TRBD1 (6 bases). CDR1 is SGHVS and CDR2 is FQNEAQ in the germline V gene. Trimming removed 5 bases at V and 2 bases at J, with 9 bases between. The CDR3 runs 13 residues.

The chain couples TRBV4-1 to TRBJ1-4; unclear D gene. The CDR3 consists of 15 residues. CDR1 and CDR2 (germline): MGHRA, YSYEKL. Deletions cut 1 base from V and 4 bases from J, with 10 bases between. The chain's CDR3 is CASSQVSGNNEKLFF. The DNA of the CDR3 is TGCGCCAGCAGCCAAGTGAGCGGGAATAATGAAAAACTGTTTTTT.

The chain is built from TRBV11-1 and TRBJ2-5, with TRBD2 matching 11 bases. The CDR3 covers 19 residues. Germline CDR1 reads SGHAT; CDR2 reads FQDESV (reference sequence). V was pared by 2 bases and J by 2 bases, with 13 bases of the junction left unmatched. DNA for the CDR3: TGTGCCAGCAGCTTACAAAAGACTAGCGGGGCGGTCTCTCAAGAGACCCAGTACTTC. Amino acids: CASSLQKTSGAVSQETQYF.

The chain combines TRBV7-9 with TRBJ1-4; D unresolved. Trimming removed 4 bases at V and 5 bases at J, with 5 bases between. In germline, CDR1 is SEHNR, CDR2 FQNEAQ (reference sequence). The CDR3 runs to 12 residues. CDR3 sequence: CASSSPNEKLFF. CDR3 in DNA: TGTGCCAGCAGCTCCCCAAATGAAAAACTGTTTTTT.

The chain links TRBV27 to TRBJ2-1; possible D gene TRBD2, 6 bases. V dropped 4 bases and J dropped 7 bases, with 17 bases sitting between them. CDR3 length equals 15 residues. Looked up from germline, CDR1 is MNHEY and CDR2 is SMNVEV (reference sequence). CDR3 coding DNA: TGTGCCAGCAGTTCCCCGGGACTGTCGAGGAATGAGCAGTTCTTC. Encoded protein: CASSSPGLSRNEQFF.

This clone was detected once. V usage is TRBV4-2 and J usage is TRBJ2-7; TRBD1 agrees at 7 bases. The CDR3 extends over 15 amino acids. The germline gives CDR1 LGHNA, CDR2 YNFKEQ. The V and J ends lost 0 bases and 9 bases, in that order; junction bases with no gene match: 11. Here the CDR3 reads CASSQDQGGRAAQYF. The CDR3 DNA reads TGTGCCAGCAGCCAAGATCAAGGGGGCAGGGCCGCGCAGTACTTC.

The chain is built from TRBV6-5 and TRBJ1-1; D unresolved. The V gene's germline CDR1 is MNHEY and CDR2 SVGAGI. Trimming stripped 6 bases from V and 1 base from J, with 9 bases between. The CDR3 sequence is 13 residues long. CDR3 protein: CASSRTTNTEAFF. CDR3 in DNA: TGTGCCAGCAGCCGAACTACGAACACTGAAGCTTTCTTT.

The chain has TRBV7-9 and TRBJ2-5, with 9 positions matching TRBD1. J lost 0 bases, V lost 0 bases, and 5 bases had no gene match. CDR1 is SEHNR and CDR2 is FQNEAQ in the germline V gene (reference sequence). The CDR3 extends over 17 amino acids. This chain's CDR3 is CASSLAPGTGYQETQYF. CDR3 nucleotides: TGTGCCAGCAGCTTAGCTCCCGGGACAGGGTACCAAGAGACCCAGTACTTC.

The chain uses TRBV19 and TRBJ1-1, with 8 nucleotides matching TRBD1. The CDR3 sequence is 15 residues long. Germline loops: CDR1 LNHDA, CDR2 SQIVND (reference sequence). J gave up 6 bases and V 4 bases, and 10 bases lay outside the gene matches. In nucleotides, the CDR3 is TGTGCCAGTAGTACCTACGGACAGGGTGCCGCTGAAGCTTTCTTT. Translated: CASSTYGQGAAEAFF.

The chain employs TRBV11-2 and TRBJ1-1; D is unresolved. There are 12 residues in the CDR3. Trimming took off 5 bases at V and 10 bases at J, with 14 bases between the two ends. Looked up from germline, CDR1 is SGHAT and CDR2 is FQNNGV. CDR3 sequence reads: CASSLRGVGAFF. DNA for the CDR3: TGTGCCAGCAGCCTACGCGGAGTCGGAGCTTTCTTT.

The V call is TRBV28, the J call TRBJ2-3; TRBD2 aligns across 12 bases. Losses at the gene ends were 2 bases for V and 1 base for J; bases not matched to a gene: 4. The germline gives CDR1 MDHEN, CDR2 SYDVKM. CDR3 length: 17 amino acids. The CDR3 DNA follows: TGTGCCAGCAGTTTACGACTAGCGGGAGTGGGCACAGATACGCAGTATTTT. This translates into CASSLRLAGVGTDTQYF. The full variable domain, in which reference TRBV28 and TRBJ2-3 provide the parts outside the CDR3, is DVKVTQSSRYLVKRTGEKVFLECVQDMDHENMFWYRQDPGLGLRLIYFSYDVKMKEKGDIPEGYSVSREKKERFSLILESASTNQTSMYLCASSLRLAGVGTDTQYFGPGTRLTVL.

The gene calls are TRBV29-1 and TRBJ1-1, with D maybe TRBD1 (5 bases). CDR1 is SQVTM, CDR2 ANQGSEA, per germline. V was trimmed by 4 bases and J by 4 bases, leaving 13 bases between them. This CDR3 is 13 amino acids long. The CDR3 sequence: CSVVGGSPTEAFF. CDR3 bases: TGCAGCGTTGTGGGGGGGAGCCCCACTGAAGCTTTCTTT. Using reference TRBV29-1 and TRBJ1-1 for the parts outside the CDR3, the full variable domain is SAVISQKPSRDICQRGTSLTIQCQVDSQVTMMFWYRQQPGQSLTLIATANQGSEATYESGFVIDKFPISRPNLTFSTLTVSNMSPEDSSIYLCSVVGGSPTEAFFGQGTRLTVV.

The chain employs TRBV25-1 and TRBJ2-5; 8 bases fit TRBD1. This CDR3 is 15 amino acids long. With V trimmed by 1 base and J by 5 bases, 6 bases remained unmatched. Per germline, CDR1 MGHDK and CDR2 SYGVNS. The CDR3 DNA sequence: TGTGCCAGCAGTGAATCGAGGACAGGGTGGGAGACCCAGTACTTC. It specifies CASSESRTGWETQYF.

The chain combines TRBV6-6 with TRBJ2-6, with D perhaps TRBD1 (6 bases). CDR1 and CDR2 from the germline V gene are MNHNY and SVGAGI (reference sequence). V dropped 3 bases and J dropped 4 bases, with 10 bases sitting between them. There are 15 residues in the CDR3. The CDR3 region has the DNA TGTGCCAGCAGTTATTCAGGGGCCGGGGCCAACGTCCTGACTTTC. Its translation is CASSYSGAGANVLTF.

The CDR3: CASRPFAGGDYNEQFF. In DNA, the CDR3 is TGTGCCAGCAGACCCTTTGCGGGAGGGGACTACAATGAGCAGTTCTTC. The V call is TRBV13, the J call TRBJ2-1; 9 nucleotides match TRBD2. The CDR3 is 16 residues long. V shed 6 bases, J shed 3 bases, and the junction held 9 bases outside the gene matches. Germline CDR1 is PRHDT and CDR2 is FYEKMQ (reference sequence). The full variable domain, completed using reference TRBV13 and TRBJ2-1, is AAGVIQSPRHLIKEKRETATLKCYPIPRHDTVYWYQQGPGQDPQFLISFYEKMQSDKGSIPDRFSAQQFSDYHSELNMSSLELGDSALYFCASRPFAGGDYNEQFFGPGTRLTVL.

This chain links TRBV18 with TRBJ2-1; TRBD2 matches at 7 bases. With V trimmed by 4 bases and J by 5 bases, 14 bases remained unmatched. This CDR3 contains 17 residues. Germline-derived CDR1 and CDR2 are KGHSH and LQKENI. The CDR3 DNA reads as TGTGCCAGCTCACTCGACCTCCCGCGGCTAGCGGACAATGAGCAGTTCTTC. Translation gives CASSLDLPRLADNEQFF.

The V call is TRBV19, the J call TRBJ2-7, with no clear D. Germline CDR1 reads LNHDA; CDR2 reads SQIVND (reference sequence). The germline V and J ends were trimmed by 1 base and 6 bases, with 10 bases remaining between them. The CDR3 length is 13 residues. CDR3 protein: CASSIAAGLEQYF. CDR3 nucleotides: TGTGCCAGTAGTATAGCGGCAGGTCTCGAGCAGTACTTC.

The CDR3 here is CASSQDKWASGGADTGELFF. The CDR3, as DNA: TGCGCCAGCAGCCAAGATAAATGGGCTAGCGGGGGGGCAGACACCGGGGAGCTGTTTTTT. J is TRBJ2-2 and V is TRBV4-1, with TRBD2 matching over 12 bases. The CDR3 runs 20 residues. CDR1 is MGHRA and CDR2 is YSYEKL in the germline V gene. J gave up 3 bases and V 0 bases, and 11 bases lay outside the gene matches.

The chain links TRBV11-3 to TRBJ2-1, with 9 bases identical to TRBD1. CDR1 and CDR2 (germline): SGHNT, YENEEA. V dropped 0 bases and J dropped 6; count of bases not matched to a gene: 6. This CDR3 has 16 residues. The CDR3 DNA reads TGTGCCAGCAGCTTAGATCTAACAGGGGGCGGCAATGAGCAGTTCTTC. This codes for CASSLDLTGGGNEQFF. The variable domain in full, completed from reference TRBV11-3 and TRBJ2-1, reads EAGVVQSPRYKIIEKKQPVAFWCNPISGHNTLYWYLQNLGQGPELLIRYENEEAVDDSQLPKDRFSAERLKGVDSTLKIQPAELGDSAVYLCASSLDLTGGGNEQFFGPGTRLTVL.